This T cell receptor (beta chain) was identified during a study of blood T cell repertoires in COVID-19. Authors' methods: Nucleated cell number was recorded as an estimate derived from reference gene primer amplification. Assay used: immunoSEQ multiplex PCR; TCRdb lists only in-frame clones, some missing. That table furnishes V, J and clone size, whereas the DNA furnished D and trimming. This repertoire shows tens of thousands of clones, around 83% found once; its top ten account for around an eighth. J gave up 4 bases and V 3 bases, and 6 bases lay outside the gene matches. The CDR3 has 14 residues. Germline V gives CDR1 SGDLS, CDR2 YYNGEE.

This clonotype originated in a human donor with acute or convalescent COVID-19. The donor label of this sample is uncertain. This chain links TRBV9 with TRBJ2-5; TRBD1 matches 7 bases. The sample was peripheral blood. The CDR3 region has the DNA TGTGCCAGCAGCGCCCACAGGGGTCGAGAGACCCAGTACTTC. This sequence encodes CASSAHRGRETQYF.